Listed here is a single TCR beta chain. The antigen is not known. This sample is drawn from a study of circulating tumor DNA in untreated peripheral T-cell lymphoma. Study results and caveats: Baseline tissues yielded approximately 89% and baseline serum around 67% tumor-specific clonotype detection.

Sequencing used immunoSEQ multiplex PCR; TCRdb keeps in-frame clones, though not all of them. The table includes 5,500 to 7,500 clones, approximately 62% detected once. V lost 8 bases to trimming and J lost 5 bases, with 21 bases between them. The CDR3 is 15 amino acids. Germline-derived CDR1 and CDR2 are MDHEN and SYDVKM. The tumor tissue sample was taken at baseline before any treatment. The receptor's source is a human donor with peripheral T-cell lymphoma. The rearrangement joins TRBV28 to TRBJ1-2; D is possibly TRBD1 (6 bases). Sequenced material: tumor tissue. CDR3 loop: CASDHGTTGLYGYTF. CDR3 DNA: TGTGCCAGCGACCACGGGACAACTGGGCTTTATGGCTACACCTTC.